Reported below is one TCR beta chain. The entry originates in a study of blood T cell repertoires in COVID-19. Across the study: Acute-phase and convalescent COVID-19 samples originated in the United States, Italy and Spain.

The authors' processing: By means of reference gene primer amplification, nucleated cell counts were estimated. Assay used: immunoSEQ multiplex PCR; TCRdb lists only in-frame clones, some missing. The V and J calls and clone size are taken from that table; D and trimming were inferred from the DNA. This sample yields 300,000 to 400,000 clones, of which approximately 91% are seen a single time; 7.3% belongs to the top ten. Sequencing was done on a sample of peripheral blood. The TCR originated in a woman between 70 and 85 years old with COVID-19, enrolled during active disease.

The CDR3 sequence: CASSEAAEGRDTQYF. For the CDR3, the DNA is TGTGCCAGCAGTGAAGCGGCCGAAGGGAGGGATACGCAGTATTTT. The chain joins TRBV2 to TRBJ2-3, with D possibly TRBD2 on 6 matching bases. CDR1 is SNHLY and CDR2 is FYNNEI in the germline V gene. Trimming pared 0 bases from V and 6 bases from J, leaving 13 bases between. This CDR3 is built from 15 residues.